Shown below are 2 T cell receptor beta chains from a single sample sequenced in a study of T cell responses to AZD1222 COVID-19 vaccine. Repertoires were generated with immunoSEQ multiplex PCR, while TCRdb's copy carries only in-frame clones and drops some. Here the sample spans 150,000 or so clones, around 90% being singletons. Sequencing used peripheral blood, obtained 28 days after the second AZD1222 dose. Every receptor here comes from an adult who received the AZD1222 COVID-19 vaccine.

The chain employs TRBV5-5 and TRBJ2-1; D is possibly TRBD1 (5 bases). The CDR3 loop spans 15 amino acids. The V and J ends lost 0 bases and 6 bases respectively, with 13 bases between them. CDR1 and CDR2 from the germline V gene are SGHKS and YYEKEE (reference sequence). CDR3 bases: TGTGCCAGCAGCTTGGGGACAAGTGTGGGCAATGAGCAGTTCTTC. Translation: CASSLGTSVGNEQFF.

This clone was seen only once. The chain joins TRBV19 to TRBJ1-6; maybe TRBD1 (6 bases). Germline V CDR1 and CDR2: LNHDA, SQIVND (reference sequence). The CDR3 totals 16 residues. V lost 3 bases and J lost 8, with 17 bases in between. The CDR3 sequence is CASSIGGGGGDSPLHF. In nucleotides, the CDR3 is TGTGCCAGTAGTATTGGTGGGGGAGGGGGTGATTCACCCCTCCACTTT. The full variable domain, rest sourced from reference TRBV19 and TRBJ1-6, is DGGITQSPKYLFRKEGQNVTLSCEQNLNHDAMYWYRQDPGQGLRLIYYSQIVNDFQKGDIAEGYSVSREKKESFPLTVTSAQKNPTAFYLCASSIGGGGGDSPLHFGNGTRLTVT.